What follows are 3 T cell receptor beta chains derived from one specimen sequenced in a study of T cells in Graves' hyperthyroidism and ophthalmopathy. The investigators amplified TCR beta CDR3 regions from RNA transcripts. The TCR CDR3 was amplified in a first-round RT-PCR using the HTBI primer set. In TCRdb, the multiplex PCR reads were re-called with MiXCR into one record per CDR3 protein. In the table there are tens of thousands of distinct CDR3 sequences, 54% of which are singletons. The sequenced sample was peripheral blood or thyroid tissue (not recorded which). All receptors come from a young man with Graves' hyperthyroidism.

At least ten counts were recorded for this clonotype. The J gene is TRBJ2-5, the V gene TRBV28, with 8 bases aligning to TRBD1. CDR1 and CDR2 (germline): MDHEN, SYDVKM. This CDR3 comprises 16 residues. Germline trimming cut 5 bases from V and 1 base from J; bases unmatched to any gene: 9. The CDR3 bases are TGTGCCAGCAGTCTCTCAGGGGGCAACCTCCAAGAGACCCAGTACTTC. Its protein is CASSLSGGNLQETQYF.

The V gene is TRBV11-2, the J gene TRBJ1-2, with 8 positions matching TRBD1. Germline V gene data show CDR1 as SGHAT and CDR2 as FQNNGV. This CDR3 region has 14 residues. With 3 bases clipped from V and 8 bases from J, the junction kept 8 bases outside the gene matches. The CDR3 spells CASSFPDRVKGYTF. As DNA, the CDR3 is TGTGCCAGCAGCTTCCCGGACAGGGTCAAAGGCTACACCTTC.

This clonotype was seen a single time. The rearrangement uses TRBV5-1 and TRBJ2-7, with TRBD1 identical over 7 bases. V lost 2 bases, J lost 4 bases, and 6 bases stayed unmatched. From germline, CDR1 is SGHRS and CDR2 YFSETQ. The CDR3 has 14 amino acids. CDR3 residues: CASSFEQGLYEQYF. CDR3 in DNA: TGCGCCAGCAGCTTTGAACAGGGGTTGTACGAGCAGTACTTC.